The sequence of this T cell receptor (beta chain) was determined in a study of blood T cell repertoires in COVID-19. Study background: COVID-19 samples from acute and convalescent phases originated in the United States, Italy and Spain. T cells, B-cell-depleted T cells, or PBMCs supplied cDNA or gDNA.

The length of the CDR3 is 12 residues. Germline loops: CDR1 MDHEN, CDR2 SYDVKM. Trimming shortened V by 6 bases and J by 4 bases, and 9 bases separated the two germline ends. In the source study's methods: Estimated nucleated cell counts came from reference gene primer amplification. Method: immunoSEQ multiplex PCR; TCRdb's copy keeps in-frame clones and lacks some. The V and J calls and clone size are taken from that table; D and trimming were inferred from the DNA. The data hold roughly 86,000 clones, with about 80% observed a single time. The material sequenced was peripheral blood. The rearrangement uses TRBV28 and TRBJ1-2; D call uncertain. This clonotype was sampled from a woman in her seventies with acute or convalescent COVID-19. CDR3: CASSPLSYGYTF. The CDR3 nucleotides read TGTGCCAGCAGCCCTCTTAGCTATGGCTACACCTTC.